This record concerns one T cell receptor beta chain sequence. Its antigen remains unidentified. This sample is part of a study of PD-1 blockade in classical Hodgkin lymphoma. TCRdb keeps only in-frame clones here, not all; method: immunoSEQ multiplex PCR. Of about 19,000 clones listed, 88% are singletons. Study-wide results and limits: The study reported lower baseline TCR diversity in newly diagnosed patients than in healthy donors. It was CD4+ TCR diversity, not CD8+, that rose significantly by C4D1.

Time point denoted: cycle 4 day 1 (C4D1), after less than seven weeks of nivolumab. In every patient, relapse followed autologous stem cell transplantation, while exposure to brentuximab vedotin differed. The CD8+ T cells came from thawed PBMCs through magnetic negative selection. V gave up 6 bases and J gave up 7 bases, with 12 bases separating them. The CDR3 is made up of 13 amino acids. Germline V gene sequence: CDR1 SNHLY, CDR2 FYNNEI. The TCR comes from a human donor with classical Hodgkin lymphoma. The specimen comprised CD8+ T cells from blood, sampled before the fourth cycle of nivolumab. The chain employs TRBV2 and TRBJ1-4; D is unresolved. CDR3 nucleotide sequence: TGTGCCAGCAGGCCGGGAGAGGGTGAAAAACTGTTTTTT. Its protein product is CASRPGEGEKLFF.